The following is a T cell receptor (beta chain) sequence with its context. The CDR3 contains 14 residues. In germline, CDR1 is MNHNS, CDR2 SASEGT. After removal of 5 bases from V and 2 bases from J, the junction contained 4 bases not matched to a gene. Preparation of the TCRbeta library involved a method that used unique molecular identifiers. TCRdb re-called the PCR reads through MiXCR, storing one row per CDR3 protein. This table has 500,000 or so distinct CDR3 sequences, 32% appearing once. The source of the sample is a study of T-cell reconstitution after alpha-beta-depleted transplantation in children.

The material was PBMCs from the stem cell graft donor, obtained from the stem cell graft. This receptor was taken from a human donor who donated a stem cell graft to a child with aplastic anemia. The V gene is TRBV6-1, the J gene TRBJ2-3; 7 nucleotides agree with TRBD2. CDR3 amino acids: CASSPSGYTDTQYF. The CDR3 DNA reads as TGTGCCAGCAGTCCTAGCGGATACACAGATACGCAGTATTTT.